The 2 T cell receptor beta chains below come from one sample, sequenced in a study of shared clonotypes between healthy human individuals. Assay: immunoSEQ multiplex PCR; the TCRdb copy retains only in-frame clones and omits some. Of about 380,000 clones in the sample, about 97% were seen once. Source material: memory CD8+ T cells sorted from blood. Subset indicated: CD45RO+ cells pooled with CCR7-negative TemRA cells. The receptors were sampled from a young man in good health.

This chain links TRBV11-2 with TRBJ2-7; TRBD1 matches at 10 bases. The V and J ends lost 1 base and 7 bases, in that order; junction bases with no gene match: 7. Per the germline V gene, CDR1 is SGHAT and CDR2 is FQNNGV. The CDR3 is 15 amino acids. CDR3 sequence reads: CASSLGDRGRWEQYF. In nucleotides, the CDR3 is TGTGCCAGCAGCTTAGGAGACAGGGGGCGCTGGGAGCAGTACTTC.

Only one count was recorded for this clone. This sequence joins TRBV10-3 and TRBJ1-2; a possible D gene is TRBD1 (5 bases). V gave up 4 bases and J gave up 0 bases, with 9 bases separating them. In germline, CDR1 is ENHRY, CDR2 SYGVKD. The CDR3 loop spans 14 amino acids. The CDR3 DNA sequence: TGTGCCATCAGTGTGGGGCAGCCTAACTATGGCTACACCTTC. Translating gives CAISVGQPNYGYTF.